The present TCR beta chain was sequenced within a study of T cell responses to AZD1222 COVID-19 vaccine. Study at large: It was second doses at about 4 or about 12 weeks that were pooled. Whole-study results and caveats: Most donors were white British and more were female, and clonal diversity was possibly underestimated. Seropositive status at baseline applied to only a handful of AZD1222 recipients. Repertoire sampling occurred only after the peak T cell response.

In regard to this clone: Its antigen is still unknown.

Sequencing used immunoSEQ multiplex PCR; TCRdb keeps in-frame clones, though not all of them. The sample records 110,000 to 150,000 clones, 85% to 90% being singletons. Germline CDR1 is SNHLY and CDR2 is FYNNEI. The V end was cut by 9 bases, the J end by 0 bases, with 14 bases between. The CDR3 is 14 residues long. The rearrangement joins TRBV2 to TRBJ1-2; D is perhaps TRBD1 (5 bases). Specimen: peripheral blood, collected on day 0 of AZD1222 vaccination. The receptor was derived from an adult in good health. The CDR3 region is CARARDAANYGYTF. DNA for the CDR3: TGTGCCAGGGCCCGGGACGCAGCTAACTATGGCTACACCTTC.